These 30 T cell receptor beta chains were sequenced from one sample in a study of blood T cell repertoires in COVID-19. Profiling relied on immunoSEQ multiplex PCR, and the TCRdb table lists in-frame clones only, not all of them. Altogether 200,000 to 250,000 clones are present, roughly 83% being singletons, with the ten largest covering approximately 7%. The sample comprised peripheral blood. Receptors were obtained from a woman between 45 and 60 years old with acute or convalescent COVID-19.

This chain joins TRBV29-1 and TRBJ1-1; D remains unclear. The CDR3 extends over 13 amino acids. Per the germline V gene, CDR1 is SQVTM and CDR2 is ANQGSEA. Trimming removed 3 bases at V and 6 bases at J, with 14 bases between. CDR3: CSVERWTGAEAFF. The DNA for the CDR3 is TGCAGCGTTGAGAGATGGACCGGGGCTGAAGCTTTCTTT.

CDR3 protein: CASSLEGAYEQYF. The DNA of the CDR3 is TGTGCCAGCAGCTTAGAAGGGGCCTACGAGCAGTACTTC. V is TRBV11-2 and J is TRBJ2-7; perhaps TRBD1 as D (5 bases). The germline V and J ends were trimmed by 0 bases and 2 bases, with 5 bases remaining between them. The CDR3 extends over 13 amino acids. The germline V gene has CDR1 SGHAT and CDR2 FQNNGV. The whole variable domain, filled in from reference TRBV11-2 and TRBJ2-7, reads EAGVAQSPRYKIIEKRQSVAFWCNPISGHATLYWYQQILGQGPKLLIQFQNNGVVDDSQLPKDRFSAERLKGVDSTLKIQPAKLEDSAVYLCASSLEGAYEQYFGPGTRLTVT.

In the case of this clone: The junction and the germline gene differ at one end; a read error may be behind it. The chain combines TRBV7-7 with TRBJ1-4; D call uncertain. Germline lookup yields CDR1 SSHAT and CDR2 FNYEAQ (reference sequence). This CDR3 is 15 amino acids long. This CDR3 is CASSADQRAYEKLFF. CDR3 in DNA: TGTGCTAGCAGCGCGGATCAGAGGGCTTATGAAAAACTGTTTTTT.

CDR3: CARTPFVYYEQYF. Here the CDR3 DNA reads TGTGCCAGAACTCCATTCGTTTACTACGAGCAGTACTTC. This chain links TRBV25-1 with TRBJ2-7; D is undetermined. CDR1 MGHDK and CDR2 SYGVNS come from the germline V gene. This CDR3 spans 13 amino acids. V gave up 9 bases and J gave up 3 bases, with 15 bases separating them.

As DNA, the CDR3 is TGCGCCAGCGAGCCCGGGACAGGGTTATCACCCCTCCACTTT. Residues: CASEPGTGLSPLHF. The chain employs TRBV5-1 and TRBJ1-6; the match to TRBD1 covers 9 bases. Germline V gives CDR1 SGHRS, CDR2 YFSETQ. The CDR3 contains 14 residues. V dropped 7 bases and J dropped 10; count of bases not matched to a gene: 9.

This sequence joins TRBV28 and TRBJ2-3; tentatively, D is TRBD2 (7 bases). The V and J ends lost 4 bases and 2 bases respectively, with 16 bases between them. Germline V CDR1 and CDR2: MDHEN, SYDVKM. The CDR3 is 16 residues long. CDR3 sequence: CASSSPWGGNTDTQYF. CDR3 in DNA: TGTGCCAGCAGTTCCCCTTGGGGGGGCAACACAGATACGCAGTATTTT.

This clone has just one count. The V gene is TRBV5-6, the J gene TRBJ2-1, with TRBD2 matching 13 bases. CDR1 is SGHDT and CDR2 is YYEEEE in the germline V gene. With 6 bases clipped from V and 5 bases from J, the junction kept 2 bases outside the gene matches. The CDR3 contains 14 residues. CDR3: CASKLAGGNNEQFF. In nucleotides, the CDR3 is TGTGCCAGCAAACTAGCGGGGGGGAACAATGAGCAGTTCTTC. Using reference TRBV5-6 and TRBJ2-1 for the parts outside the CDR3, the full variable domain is DAGVTQSPTHLIKTRGQQVTLRCSPKSGHDTVSWYQQALGQGPQFIFQYYEEEERQRGNFPDRFSGHQFPNYSSELNVNALLLGDSALYLCASKLAGGNNEQFFGPGTRLTVL.

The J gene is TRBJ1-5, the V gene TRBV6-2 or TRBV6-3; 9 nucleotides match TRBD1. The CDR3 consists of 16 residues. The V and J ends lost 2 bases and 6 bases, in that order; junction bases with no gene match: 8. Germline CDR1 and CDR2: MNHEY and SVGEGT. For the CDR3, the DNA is TGTGCCAGCAGTTACGGGACAGGGCTGCAGAGTCAGCCCCAGCATTTT. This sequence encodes CASSYGTGLQSQPQHF.

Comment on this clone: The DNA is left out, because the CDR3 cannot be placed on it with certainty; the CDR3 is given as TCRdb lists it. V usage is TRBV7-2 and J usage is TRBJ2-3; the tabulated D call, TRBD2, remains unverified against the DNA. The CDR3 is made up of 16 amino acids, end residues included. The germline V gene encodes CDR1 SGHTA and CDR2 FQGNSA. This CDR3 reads CASSWAGGASSSREYF.

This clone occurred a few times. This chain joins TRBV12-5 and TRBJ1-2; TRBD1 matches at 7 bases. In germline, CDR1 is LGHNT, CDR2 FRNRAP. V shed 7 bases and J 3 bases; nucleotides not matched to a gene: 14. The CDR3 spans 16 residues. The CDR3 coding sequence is TGTGCTAGTGCCCTGGTTCTGGGACAGAAAGACTATGGCTACACCTTC. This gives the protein CASALVLGQKDYGYTF.

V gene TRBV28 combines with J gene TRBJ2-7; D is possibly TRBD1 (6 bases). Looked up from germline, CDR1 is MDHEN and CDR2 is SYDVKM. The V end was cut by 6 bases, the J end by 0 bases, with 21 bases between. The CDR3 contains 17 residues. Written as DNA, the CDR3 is TGTGCCAGCAGAGGAACAACCCCGGGACACGGCTCCTACGAGCAGTACTTC. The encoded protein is CASRGTTPGHGSYEQYF.

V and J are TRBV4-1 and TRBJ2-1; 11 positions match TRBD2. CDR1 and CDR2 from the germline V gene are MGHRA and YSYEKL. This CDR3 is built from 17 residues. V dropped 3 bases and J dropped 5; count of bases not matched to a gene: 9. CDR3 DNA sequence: TGCGCCAGCAGCCACCTTTTAGCGGGAGGGCGGAACAATGAGCAGTTCTTC. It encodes CASSHLLAGGRNNEQFF.

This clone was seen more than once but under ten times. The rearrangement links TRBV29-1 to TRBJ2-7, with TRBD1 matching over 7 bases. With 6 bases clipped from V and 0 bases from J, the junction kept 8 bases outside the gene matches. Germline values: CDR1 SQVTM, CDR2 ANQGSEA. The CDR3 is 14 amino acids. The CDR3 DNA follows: TGCAGCGTCGCAGGGGGATCAATCTCCTACGAGCAGTACTTC. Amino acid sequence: CSVAGGSISYEQYF.

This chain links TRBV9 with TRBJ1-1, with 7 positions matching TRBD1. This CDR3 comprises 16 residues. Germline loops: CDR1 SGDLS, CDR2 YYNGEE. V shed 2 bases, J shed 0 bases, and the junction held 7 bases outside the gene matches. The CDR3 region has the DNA TGTGCCAGCAGCGTCATTGGGACAGTCCTGAACACTGAAGCTTTCTTT. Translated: CASSVIGTVLNTEAFF.

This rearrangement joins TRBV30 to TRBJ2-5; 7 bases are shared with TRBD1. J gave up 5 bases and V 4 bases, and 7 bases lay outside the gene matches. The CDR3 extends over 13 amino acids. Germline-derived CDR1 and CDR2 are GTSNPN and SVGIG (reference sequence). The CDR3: CAWTQDRAETQYF. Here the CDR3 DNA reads TGTGCCTGGACCCAAGACAGGGCTGAGACCCAGTACTTC.

The CDR3 sequence is CASSLEVGRAYNEQFF. As DNA, the CDR3 is TGTGCCAGCAGCTTGGAGGTTGGGCGGGCCTACAATGAGCAGTTCTTC. V and J are TRBV5-6 and TRBJ2-1, with a weak D call TRBD2 (5 bases). CDR1 SGHDT and CDR2 YYEEEE come from the germline V gene. Trimming shortened V by 0 bases and J by 2 bases, and 12 bases separated the two germline ends. The length of the CDR3 is 16 residues.

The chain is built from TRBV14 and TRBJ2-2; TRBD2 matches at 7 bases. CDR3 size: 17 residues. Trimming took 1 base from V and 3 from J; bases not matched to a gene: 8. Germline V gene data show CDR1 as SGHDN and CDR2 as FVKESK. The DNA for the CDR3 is TGTGCCAGCAGCCAAGGCACAGCGGGGTTTTACACCGGGGAGCTGTTTTTT. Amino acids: CASSQGTAGFYTGELFF.

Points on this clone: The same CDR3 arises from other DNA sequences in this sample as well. The CDR3 protein is CASSSSNTGELFF. The CDR3 nucleotides are TGTGCCAGCAGCTCATCGAACACCGGGGAGCTGTTTTTT. This chain connects TRBV7-3 to TRBJ2-2; no reliable D call. This CDR3 region has 13 residues. The V end was cut by 4 bases, the J end by 0 bases, with 3 bases between. Germline CDR1 and CDR2: SGHTA and FQGTGA.

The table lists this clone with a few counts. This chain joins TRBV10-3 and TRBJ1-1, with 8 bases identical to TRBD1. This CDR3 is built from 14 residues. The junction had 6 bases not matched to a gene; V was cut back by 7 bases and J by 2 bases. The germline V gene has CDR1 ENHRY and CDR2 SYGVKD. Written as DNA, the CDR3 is TGTGCCATCACCCAGACAGGGGAAAACACTGAAGCTTTCTTT. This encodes CAITQTGENTEAFF.

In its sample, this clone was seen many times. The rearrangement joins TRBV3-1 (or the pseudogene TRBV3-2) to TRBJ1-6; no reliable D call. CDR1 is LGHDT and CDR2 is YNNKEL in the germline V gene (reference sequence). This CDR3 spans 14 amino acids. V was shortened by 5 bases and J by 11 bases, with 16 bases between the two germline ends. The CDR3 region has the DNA TGTGCCAGCAGCACCCGGGAGGGCGCCGCACCCCTCCACTTT. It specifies CASSTREGAAPLHF.

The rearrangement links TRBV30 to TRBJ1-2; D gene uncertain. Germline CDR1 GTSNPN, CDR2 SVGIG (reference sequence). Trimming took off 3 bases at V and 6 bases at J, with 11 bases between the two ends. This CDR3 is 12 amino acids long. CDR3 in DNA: TGTGCCTGGAGGTCCCCCGGGGATGGCTACACCTTC. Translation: CAWRSPGDGYTF.

The CDR3 DNA sequence: TGTGCCACCAGCGGAACAGGGGAGGAACTCAATGAAAAACTGTTTTTT. Protein product: CATSGTGEELNEKLFF. V usage is TRBV15 and J usage is TRBJ1-4, with 7 bases matching TRBD1. The germline V gene encodes CDR1 LNHNV and CDR2 YYDKDF (reference sequence). V lost 5 bases to trimming and J lost 5 bases; unmatched junction nucleotides: 11. The CDR3 length is 16 residues. The variable domain in full, with the rest retrieved from reference TRBV15 and TRBJ1-4, is DAMVIQNPRYQVTQFGKPVTLSCSQTLNHNVMYWYQQKSSQAPKLLFHYYDKDFNNEADTPDNFQSRRPNTSFCFLDIRSPGLGDTAMYLCATSGTGEELNEKLFFGSGTQLSVL.

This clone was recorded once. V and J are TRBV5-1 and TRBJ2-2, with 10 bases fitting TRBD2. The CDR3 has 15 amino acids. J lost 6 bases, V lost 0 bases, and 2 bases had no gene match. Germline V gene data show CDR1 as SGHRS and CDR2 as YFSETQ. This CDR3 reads CASSLVLAGAGELFF. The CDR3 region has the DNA TGCGCCAGCAGCTTGGTCCTAGCGGGGGCCGGGGAGCTGTTTTTT.

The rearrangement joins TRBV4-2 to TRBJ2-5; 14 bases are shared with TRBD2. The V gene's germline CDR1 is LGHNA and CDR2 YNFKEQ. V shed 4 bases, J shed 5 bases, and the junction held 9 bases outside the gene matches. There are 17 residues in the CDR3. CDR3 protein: CASSRKGTSGSEETQYF. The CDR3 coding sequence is TGTGCCAGCAGCCGGAAGGGGACTAGCGGGAGTGAGGAGACCCAGTACTTC.

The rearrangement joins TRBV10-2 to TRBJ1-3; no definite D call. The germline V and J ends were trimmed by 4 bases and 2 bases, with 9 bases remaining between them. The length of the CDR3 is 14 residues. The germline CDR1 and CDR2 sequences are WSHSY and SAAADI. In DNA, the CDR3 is TGCGCCAGCAGTGCGCAGGTGACTGGAAACACCATATATTTT. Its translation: CASSAQVTGNTIYF.

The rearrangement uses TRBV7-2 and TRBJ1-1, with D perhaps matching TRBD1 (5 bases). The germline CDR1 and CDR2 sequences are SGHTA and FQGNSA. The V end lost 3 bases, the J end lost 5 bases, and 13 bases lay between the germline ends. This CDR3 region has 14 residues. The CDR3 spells CASSFARVGTEAFF. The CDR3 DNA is TGTGCCAGCAGCTTTGCCAGGGTCGGAACTGAAGCTTTCTTT.

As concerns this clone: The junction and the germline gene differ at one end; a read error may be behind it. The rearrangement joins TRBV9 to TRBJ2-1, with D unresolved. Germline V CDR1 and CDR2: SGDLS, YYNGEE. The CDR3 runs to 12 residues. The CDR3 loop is CASSVVSGLAVF. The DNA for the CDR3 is TGTGCCAGCAGCGTAGTTTCTGGCCTGGCGGTCTTC.

This CDR3 reads CASSLNGLAETSNTGELFF. The CDR3 DNA reads TGTGCCAGCAGCTTAAACGGACTAGCCGAAACCTCGAACACCGGGGAGCTGTTTTTT. The chain joins TRBV11-3 to TRBJ2-2; TRBD2 matches at 8 bases. Trimming at V came to 2 bases and at J to 0 bases, leaving 11 bases not matched to a gene. The CDR3 runs to 19 residues. Germline CDR1 SGHNT, CDR2 YENEEA.

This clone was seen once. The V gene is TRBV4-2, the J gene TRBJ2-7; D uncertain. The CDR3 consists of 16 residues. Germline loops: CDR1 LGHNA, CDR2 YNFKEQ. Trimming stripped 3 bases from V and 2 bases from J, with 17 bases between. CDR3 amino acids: CASSQMGRVKAYEQYF. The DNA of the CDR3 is TGTGCCAGCAGCCAGATGGGCAGAGTGAAAGCCTACGAGCAGTACTTC.

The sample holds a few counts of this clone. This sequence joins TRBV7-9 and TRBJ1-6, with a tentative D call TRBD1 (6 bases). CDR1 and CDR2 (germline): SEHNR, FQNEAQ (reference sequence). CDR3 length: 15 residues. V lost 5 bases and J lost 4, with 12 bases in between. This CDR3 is CASSITGRYNSPLHF. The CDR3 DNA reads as TGTGCCAGCAGCATCACAGGGAGATATAATTCACCCCTCCACTTT.